The sequence of this TCR beta chain was determined in a study of cytomegalovirus exposure and HLA in healthy donors. Use of 60 Vbeta and 13 Jbeta primers characterized the PCR. Profiled with immunoSEQ multiplex PCR; TCRdb holds only in-frame clones, not every one. In all, the sample yields fewer than 100,000 clones. The V end lost 5 bases, the J end lost 0 bases, and 13 bases lay between the germline ends. Germline V lookup: CDR1 SGHTA, CDR2 FQGNSA. The CDR3 covers 15 residues. Sequencing used PBMCs. The clonotype originates from a woman aged 60-70 years in good health and CMV-seronegative. The gene calls are TRBV7-2 and TRBJ1-1; the D gene is possibly TRBD1 (6 bases). CDR3 amino acids: CASSGRQVLNTEAFF. As DNA, the CDR3 is TGTGCCAGCAGCGGACGACAGGTTCTGAACACTGAAGCTTTCTTT.